This TCR beta chain comes out of a study of blood T cell repertoires in COVID-19 (TCRdb year 2020). Study-wide context: Samples from collaborators originated in the United States, Italy and Spain and spanned both the acute and convalescent phases of COVID-19. Subjects who had been exposed to COVID-19, were actively infected with it, or had recovered from it provided the deeply sampled blood TCRbeta repertoires that made up the dataset. Nearly every sample came with metadata listing a de-identified subject ID, COVID-19 status, age in years and sex. The samples were drawn from the first 160 participants of the ongoing ImmuneRACE study and from 1,254 subjects provided by 6 global collaborators. Where available, HLA class I and class II types were taken from metadata supplied by the sample provider and were not determined by assay-based typing. A freely available public database, intended as a resource for researchers studying the immune response to SARS-CoV-2, is where the repertoires were released. The material from the prospective study consisted of cDNA or gDNA derived from T cells, B-cell-depleted T cells, or PBMCs. The full study reports these points: Clinical and demographic metadata were provided uncurated, with the amount varying by source and participant.

Regarding this clone: The antigen this receptor binds is unknown. No base qualities exist here, and no much larger clone lies one base off it.

Enrolling through a virtual design, the prospective study's participants ranged in age from about 18 to 100 years and lived across around 25 United States geographic areas. Cohort assignment in the prospective study relied on participant-reported clinical history from a screening survey and a study questionnaire. In the prospective study, mobile phlebotomists collected whole blood, serum and a nasopharyngeal or oropharyngeal swab from each participant. Participants in the prospective study had the option to provide additional blood draws and questionnaires over a roughly 2-month period. Prospective study blood samples were shipped either frozen or at room temperature before DNA extraction. As encoded in the germline V gene (reference sequence), CDR1 is LGHDT while CDR2 is YNNKEL. V is clipped by 0 bases and J by 4 bases, and the sequence between their germline boundaries is 7 bases long. The CDR3 sequence holds 14 residues, the cysteine and phenylalanine included. Of all the DNA, just the CDR3 is kept, 42 bases in frame from base 1.

The immunoSEQ Assay, a bias-controlled multiplex PCR, was used to amplify TCRbeta CDR3 regions from genomic DNA. Regarding the original processing steps: The number of nucleated cells in each sample was estimated by amplification of reference gene primers within the assay. To quantify the absolute abundance of each unique TCRbeta CDR3 rearrangement, sequence reads were collapsed and filtered. For each sample, productive Simpson clonality was calculated by taking the square root of Simpson's diversity index across productive rearrangements. This is the immuneACCESS table as TCRdb keeps it, with only in-frame sequences that have V and J called. A part of the clones is gone; compared with another copy, unresolved V genes explain less than half, and the rest is unexplained. The V and J calls and clone size are taken from that table; D and trimming were inferred from the DNA. For this sample the table gives about 250,000 clones, of which roughly 85% were detected only once. The ten largest clones take up approximately 8.2% of the sample.

The receptor comes from a woman aged 45-65 years with acute COVID-19. The specimen sequenced was PBMCs or T cells enriched from blood (not recorded which). The V and J genes are TRBV3-1 (or the pseudogene TRBV3-2) and TRBJ1-3, with an unclear D gene assignment. Read as DNA, the sequence is TGTGCCAGCAGCCAAGATCGTCGGGGAAACACCATATATTTT. This encodes CASSQDRRGNTIYF.